This passage covers 25 T cell receptor beta chains from one sample sequenced in a study of cytomegalovirus exposure and HLA in healthy donors. 60 Vbeta and 13 Jbeta primers were used in PCR. Sequenced by immunoSEQ multiplex PCR; TCRdb stores in-frame clones only, minus some. The sample yields under 200,000 clones, roughly 78% seen once. Sample: PBMCs. Every receptor here comes from a woman aged 40 to 49 in good health and CMV-seronegative.

The chain combines TRBV9 with TRBJ1-1; TRBD1 matches at 7 bases. CDR3 size: 15 residues. V shed 4 bases, J shed 2 bases, and the junction held 8 bases outside the gene matches. Germline-derived CDR1 and CDR2 are SGDLS and YYNGEE. The CDR3 sequence: CASSLGQERNTEAFF. In nucleotides, the CDR3 is TGTGCCAGCAGCCTAGGACAGGAAAGAAACACTGAAGCTTTCTTT.

This chain links TRBV19 with TRBJ1-3; D remains ambiguous. The germline V gene encodes CDR1 LNHDA and CDR2 SQIVND (reference sequence). This CDR3 contains 14 residues. The V gene lost 3 bases and the J gene lost 0 bases, with 6 bases spanning the gap. CDR3 nucleotide sequence: TGTGCCAGTAGTATCTTGAGCTCTGGAAACACCATATATTTT. Encoded protein: CASSILSSGNTIYF.

CDR3 coding DNA: TGTGCCAGCAGCCTATTTTCGGGCACAGATACGCAGTATTTT. Its translation: CASSLFSGTDTQYF. The V and J genes are TRBV9 and TRBJ2-3; D not resolved. This CDR3 has 14 residues. Looked up from germline, CDR1 is SGDLS and CDR2 is YYNGEE. V dropped 4 bases and J dropped 1 base, with 10 bases sitting between them.

The J gene is TRBJ1-5, the V gene TRBV30; 8 bases are shared with TRBD1. The germline V gene encodes CDR1 GTSNPN and CDR2 SVGIG (reference sequence). V trimming: 5 bases; J trimming: 2 bases; junction bases outside the gene matches: 8. The CDR3 sequence is 15 residues long. CDR3 sequence reads: CAWDGQGSGNQPQHF. The CDR3 DNA follows: TGTGCCTGGGATGGACAGGGTTCGGGCAATCAGCCCCAGCATTTT. The whole variable domain, filled in from reference TRBV30 and TRBJ1-5, reads SQTIHQWPATLVQPVGSPLSLECTVEGTSNPNLYWYRQAAGRGLQLLFYSVGIGQISSEVPQNLSASRPQDRQFILSSKKLLLSDSGFYLCAWDGQGSGNQPQHFGDGTRLSIL.

The V and J genes are TRBV28 and TRBJ1-2; D possibly corresponds to TRBD1 (6 bases). This CDR3 is built from 17 residues. Germline V gene data show CDR1 as MDHEN and CDR2 as SYDVKM. Trimming pared 4 bases from V and 0 bases from J, leaving 18 bases between. Here the CDR3 DNA reads TGTGCCAGCAGTTCGGCACAGGGTTTAATAGCTAACTATGGCTACACCTTC. Residues: CASSSAQGLIANYGYTF.

V and J are TRBV19 and TRBJ1-2; 8 positions agree with TRBD1. This CDR3 comprises 15 residues. Per the germline V gene, CDR1 is LNHDA and CDR2 is SQIVND (reference sequence). The J segment lost 4 bases and the V segment lost 5 bases, leaving 9 bases of the junction unmatched. The CDR3 DNA reads as TGTGCCAGTAGTGAAGGACAGGGTATCATCTATGGCTACACCTTC. It specifies CASSEGQGIIYGYTF.

This chain joins TRBV29-1 and TRBJ1-2, with 9 bases matching TRBD1. Trimming removed 2 bases from V and 5 bases from J; junction bases left unmatched: 6. The CDR3 consists of 14 residues. Germline V lookup: CDR1 SQVTM, CDR2 ANQGSEA. The CDR3 spells CSVERDRGKYGYTF. The CDR3 DNA reads as TGCAGCGTTGAACGAGACAGGGGGAAGTATGGCTACACCTTC.

This chain uses TRBV6-6 with TRBJ1-1; D unresolved. The CDR3 contains 13 residues. V was shortened by 2 bases and J by 4 bases, with 8 bases between the two germline ends. From germline, CDR1 is MNHNY and CDR2 SVGAGI (reference sequence). In nucleotides, the CDR3 is TGTGCCAGCAGTTACGCGGGAGTCACTGAAGCTTTCTTT. This translates into CASSYAGVTEAFF.

The rearrangement links TRBV2 to TRBJ2-2, with 12 positions matching TRBD2. Per the germline V gene, CDR1 is SNHLY and CDR2 is FYNNEI. J lost 5 bases, V lost 5 bases, and 6 bases had no gene match. There are 16 residues in the CDR3. The CDR3 bases are TGTGCCAGCAGTCCCCGTACTAGCGGGGGGACCGGGGAGCTGTTTTTT. Translating it yields CASSPRTSGGTGELFF.

The chain joins TRBV2 to TRBJ2-1, with 14 bases matching TRBD2. The V and J ends lost 5 bases and 10 bases, in that order; junction bases with no gene match: 13. Germline CDR1 and CDR2: SNHLY and FYNNEI. This CDR3 is 17 amino acids long. In DNA form, the CDR3 reads TGTGCCAGCAGTAAAACCATGACTAGCGGGAGGGCCGGGGAGCAGTTCTTC. This sequence encodes CASSKTMTSGRAGEQFF.

The V gene is TRBV5-1, the J gene TRBJ1-6; TRBD1 agrees at 7 bases. The CDR3 is 14 residues long. From germline, CDR1 is SGHRS and CDR2 YFSETQ. J lost 10 bases, V lost 4 bases, and 8 bases had no gene match. CDR3 sequence (DNA): TGCGCCAGCAGCCGGGACAGACAAAGGTCACCCCTCCACTTT. This sequence encodes CASSRDRQRSPLHF. Full variable domain (missing parts from reference TRBV5-1 and TRBJ1-6): KAGVTQTPRYLIKTRGQQVTLSCSPISGHRSVSWYQQTPGQGLQFLFEYFSETQRNKGNFPGRFSGRQFSNSRSEMNVSTLELGDSALYLCASSRDRQRSPLHFGNGTRLTVT.

The V and J genes are TRBV5-1 and TRBJ2-7, with 11 bases matching TRBD2. V lost 4 bases to trimming and J lost 9 bases; unmatched junction nucleotides: 12. CDR1 is SGHRS and CDR2 is YFSETQ in the germline V gene. This CDR3 spans 15 amino acids. CDR3 DNA sequence: TGCGCCAGCAGCCCAACTAGCGGGAGTCAGTGGGTGCAGTACTTC. Residues: CASSPTSGSQWVQYF.

The rearrangement links TRBV18 to TRBJ2-3, with 7 positions matching TRBD2. Trimming cost V 1 base and J 2 bases; bases outside gene matches: 3. The CDR3 consists of 15 residues. CDR1 KGHSH and CDR2 LQKENI come from the germline V gene. CDR3 region: CASSPLAGVTDTQYF. The CDR3 DNA sequence: TGTGCCAGCTCACCACTGGCGGGGGTCACAGATACGCAGTATTTT.

The chain links TRBV27 to TRBJ2-2; 9 bases match TRBD1. The CDR3 loop spans 16 amino acids. V trimming: 5 bases; J trimming: 1 base; junction bases outside the gene matches: 5. CDR1 and CDR2 from the germline V gene are MNHEY and SMNVEV (reference sequence). The CDR3 DNA reads as TGTGCCAGCAGTCCACGGGACAGGGAGAACACCGGGGAGCTGTTTTTT. Translated: CASSPRDRENTGELFF.

The chain uses TRBV27 and TRBJ2-1; the D gene is possibly TRBD2 (6 bases). Trimming took 7 bases from V and 12 from J, leaving 22 bases between them. Germline values: CDR1 MNHEY, CDR2 SMNVEV (reference sequence). CDR3 length equals 14 residues. DNA of the CDR3: TGTGCCAGCACCCTTATTGGGGGGATGGGGGTGCAGTTCTTC. Amino acid sequence: CASTLIGGMGVQFF.

CDR3 DNA: TGTGCCAGTAGTACCCGGCGAGCGGACGAGCAGTACTTC. This codes for CASSTRRADEQYF. The V gene is TRBV19, the J gene TRBJ2-7; D possibly corresponds to TRBD2 (5 bases). The ends were cut back, 4 bases at V and 5 bases at J, with 12 bases in the middle. This CDR3 is built from 13 residues. Germline assignment: CDR1 LNHDA and CDR2 SQIVND (reference sequence).

This chain joins TRBV29-1 and TRBJ1-1, with TRBD1 matching over 7 bases. Germline CDR1 is SQVTM and CDR2 is ANQGSEA. With 3 bases clipped from V and 0 bases from J, the junction kept 1 base outside the gene matches. The CDR3 loop spans 13 amino acids. CDR3 amino acids: CSVETGMNTEAFF. The CDR3 DNA reads as TGCAGCGTTGAGACAGGGATGAACACTGAAGCTTTCTTT.

This rearrangement joins TRBV6-1 to TRBJ2-6; possibly TRBD1 for D (6 bases). Trimming shortened V by 6 bases and J by 3 bases, and 12 bases separated the two germline ends. The CDR3 has 15 residues. In germline, CDR1 is MNHNS, CDR2 SASEGT. CDR3 nucleotides: TGTGCCAGCAGGGACAGTGGAGGTGGGGCCAACGTCCTGACTTTC. Its protein is CASRDSGGGANVLTF.

V usage is TRBV5-1 and J usage is TRBJ1-1, with 9 bases aligning to TRBD1. This CDR3 comprises 18 residues. The V gene end was trimmed by 5 bases and the J gene end by 7 bases; junction bases not matched to a gene: 21. Germline CDR1 is SGHRS and CDR2 is YFSETQ. In nucleotides, the CDR3 is TGCGCCAGCAGTCTTGTGTCGAATGGGTGGGACAGGGATATTGAAGCTTTCTTT. Translation: CASSLVSNGWDRDIEAFF.

The chain carries TRBV28 and TRBJ1-1, with 7 bases matching TRBD1. The V gene's germline CDR1 is MDHEN and CDR2 SYDVKM. The CDR3 covers 14 residues. V was pared by 3 bases and J by 5 bases, with 6 bases of the junction left unmatched. CDR3: CASSFLRGRTEAFF. CDR3 in DNA: TGTGCCAGCAGTTTTTTGAGGGGGCGGACTGAAGCTTTCTTT.

V is TRBV6-1 and J is TRBJ2-3; TRBD2 is a possible D gene (5 bases). The germline V and J ends were trimmed by 7 bases and 3 bases, with 8 bases remaining between them. Germline assignment: CDR1 MNHNS and CDR2 SASEGT. This CDR3 is built from 12 residues. Here the CDR3 reads CASTRGTDTQYF. The DNA of the CDR3 is TGTGCCAGCACACGGGGAACAGATACGCAGTATTTT.

The V gene is TRBV7-3, the J gene TRBJ2-7; TRBD1 matches at 7 bases. Germline CDR1 SGHTA, CDR2 FQGTGA. The CDR3 runs to 13 residues. The junction had 7 bases not matched to a gene; V was cut back by 5 bases and J by 6 bases. The CDR3 loop is CASSPTGVGEQYF. CDR3 in DNA: TGTGCCAGCAGCCCCACAGGGGTCGGCGAGCAGTACTTC.

The genes are TRBV27 and TRBJ2-7; the match to TRBD1 covers 9 bases. V was pared by 3 bases and J by 5 bases, with 5 bases of the junction left unmatched. The CDR3 spans 14 residues. In germline, CDR1 is MNHEY, CDR2 SMNVEV (reference sequence). The chain's CDR3 is CASSFPGQGNEQYF. The CDR3 bases are TGTGCCAGCAGTTTCCCGGGACAGGGCAACGAGCAGTACTTC.

The rearrangement joins TRBV27 to TRBJ2-5, with 9 bases matching TRBD2. Germline lookup yields CDR1 MNHEY and CDR2 SMNVEV (reference sequence). The ends lost 5 bases at V and 2 bases at J; junction bases unmatched: 9. This CDR3 comprises 16 residues. The CDR3: CASSPEGGGAQETQYF. The CDR3 DNA follows: TGTGCCAGCAGTCCAGAGGGCGGGGGGGCTCAAGAGACCCAGTACTTC.

This clone appeared a few times. The rearrangement joins TRBV10-3 to TRBJ2-7; D might be TRBD2 (5 bases). This CDR3 contains 16 residues. Germline-derived CDR1 and CDR2 are ENHRY and SYGVKD. V was pared by 1 base and J by 7 bases, with 20 bases between. The CDR3, as DNA: TGTGCCATCAGTGAGTTCGGACGTGACACCCGGGGAGAGCAGTACTTC. Its protein is CAISEFGRDTRGEQYF.